The 16 T cell receptor beta chains in this list originate from one sample, sequenced in a study of early T cells in non-severe SARS-CoV-2 infection. TCRdb independently ran MiXCR on the 5' RACE reads; one entry per CDR3 protein. The data hold almost 45,000 distinct CDR3 sequences, with approximately 6% observed a single time. Sequenced material: whole blood. All receptors derive from an adult who was a healthcare worker with PCR-confirmed SARS-CoV-2 infection or an uninfected control (not recorded which).

This clonotype was found a few times. The rearrangement uses TRBV20-1 and TRBJ1-1, with 7 bases lining up with TRBD1. This CDR3 has 12 residues. The V gene end was trimmed by 3 bases and the J gene end by 7 bases; junction bases not matched to a gene: 5. Germline V gene sequence: CDR1 DFQATT, CDR2 SNEGSKA (reference sequence). CDR3 sequence (DNA): TGCAGTGCTAGCGGTGACAGGGATGAAGCTTTCTTT. This gives the protein CSASGDRDEAFF.

At least ten counts were recorded for this clonotype. One end of the junction does not line up with germline, which may come from a read error. The chain joins TRBV6-6 to TRBJ2-3, with D possibly being TRBD2 (5 bases). Germline V gene sequence: CDR1 MNHNY, CDR2 SVGAGI (reference sequence). The CDR3 sequence is 15 residues long. The CDR3 nucleotides read TGTGCCAGCAGGAACCGGGATAGGGAAACAGATACGCGGTATTTT. It is translated as CASRNRDRETDTRYF.

This clonotype was seen ten or more times. The rearrangement uses TRBV5-1 and TRBJ2-5; 12 bases are shared with TRBD2. Trimming took 2 bases from V and 2 from J; bases not matched to a gene: 4. CDR1 is SGHRS, CDR2 YFSETQ, per germline. The length of the CDR3 is 16 residues. In DNA form, the CDR3 reads TGCGCCAGCAGCTTCTCTAGCGGGGGGGCTCAAGAGACCCAGTACTTC. It encodes CASSFSSGGAQETQYF.

This clonotype was seen repeatedly, ten times or more. The chain couples TRBV11-2 to TRBJ2-7; D is ambiguous. The CDR3 covers 14 residues. Trimming cost V 5 bases and J 2 bases, with 13 bases left between them. Germline values: CDR1 SGHAT, CDR2 FQNNGV. The CDR3 loop reads CASSPTWKPYEQYF. CDR3 DNA sequence: TGTGCCAGCAGCCCCACCTGGAAGCCCTACGAGCAGTACTTC.

This clonotype was counted at least ten times. The chain recombines TRBV20-1 with TRBJ2-3; 8 positions agree with TRBD2. Unmatched junction bases numbered 6, after V lost 1 base and J lost 3 bases. Germline loops: CDR1 DFQATT, CDR2 SNEGSKA (reference sequence). CDR3 length equals 15 residues. The CDR3 protein is CSARVWSGGTDTQYF. The CDR3 DNA sequence: TGCAGTGCTAGAGTGTGGAGCGGGGGTACAGATACGCAGTATTTT.

At least ten counts were recorded for this clonotype. V and J are TRBV5-1 and TRBJ2-3; 14 bases line up with TRBD2. This CDR3 has 15 amino acids. V shed 4 bases and J 6 bases; nucleotides not matched to a gene: 4. CDR1 SGHRS and CDR2 YFSETQ come from the germline V gene. The CDR3 sequence is CASSAGLAGVDTQYF. CDR3 nucleotide sequence: TGCGCCAGCAGCGCGGGACTAGCGGGGGTGGATACGCAGTATTTT.

This clonotype was picked up many times. V and J are TRBV20-1 and TRBJ2-3; D call uncertain. The CDR3 is 10 residues long. CDR1 is DFQATT, CDR2 SNEGSKA, per germline (reference sequence). The CDR3 DNA sequence: TGCGCAGCCAGCACAGATACGCAGTATTTT. Its translation: CAASTDTQYF.

In its sample, this clonotype was seen many times. The chain uses TRBV10-3 and TRBJ1-1; D ambiguous. V lost 3 bases and J 7 bases, leaving 6 bases between the germline ends. CDR1 is ENHRY, CDR2 SYGVKD, per germline. This CDR3 has 11 amino acids. CDR3: CAISDRSEAFF. CDR3 in DNA: TGTGCCATCAGTGATCGGAGTGAAGCTTTCTTT.

This clonotype was seen many times. The chain has TRBV7-2 and TRBJ1-6; maybe TRBD1 (5 bases). V dropped 1 base and J dropped 10 bases, with 11 bases sitting between them. Germline CDR1 and CDR2: SGHTA and FQGNSA. The CDR3 runs 14 residues. This chain's CDR3 is CASSLGRDRSPLHF. The CDR3 coding sequence is TGTGCCAGCAGCTTAGGCAGGGACCGGTCACCCCTCCACTTT.

The table lists this clonotype with a few counts. The chain employs TRBV6-1 and TRBJ2-7; 10 nucleotides align to TRBD1. The germline gives CDR1 MNHNS, CDR2 SASEGT. With V trimmed by 7 bases and J by 5 bases, 8 bases remained unmatched. CDR3 length: 14 residues. CDR3 sequence reads: CASNLGQGSNEQYF. CDR3 DNA sequence: TGTGCCAGCAACTTGGGACAGGGGTCCAACGAGCAGTACTTC.

This clonotype has ten or more counts. V usage is TRBV10-2 and J usage is TRBJ1-4, with 8 bases aligning to TRBD1. The CDR3 runs to 14 residues. Germline CDR1 WSHSY, CDR2 SAAADI. The J segment lost 5 bases and the V segment lost 4 bases, leaving 3 bases of the junction unmatched. The CDR3 region is CASSARTGNEKLFF. In DNA form, the CDR3 reads TGCGCCAGCAGTGCCAGGACAGGGAATGAAAAACTGTTTTTT.

J is TRBJ2-7 and V is TRBV6-5; D call uncertain. The CDR3 is 14 amino acids. Germline CDR1 MNHEY, CDR2 SVGAGI. V was clipped by 2 bases and J by 0 bases, with 8 bases between them. The CDR3 coding sequence is TGTGCCAGCAGTTACCGCAGGAGCTCCTACGAGCAGTACTTC. Translating it yields CASSYRRSSYEQYF.

This clonotype was seen only a few times. The chain combines TRBV7-8 with TRBJ2-3; D unresolved. CDR1 is SGHVS and CDR2 is FQNEAQ in the germline V gene. Trimming removed 1 base at V and 1 base at J, with 9 bases between. The CDR3 is 15 amino acids. CDR3 nucleotide sequence: TGTGCCAGCAGCTTAGGAGTCACTCGCACAGATACGCAGTATTTT. This gives the protein CASSLGVTRTDTQYF. The full variable domain, completed using reference TRBV7-8 and TRBJ2-3, is GAGVSQSPRYKVAKRGQDVALRCDPISGHVSLFWYQQALGQGPEFLTYFQNEAQLDKSGLPSDRFFAERPEGSVSTLKIQRTQQEDSAVYLCASSLGVTRTDTQYFGPGTRLTVL.

This clonotype was observed many times. V gene TRBV7-9 combines with J gene TRBJ2-3; 7 positions match TRBD2. V lost 2 bases and J lost 5; bases outside the gene matches: 7. The germline gives CDR1 SEHNR, CDR2 FQNEAQ (reference sequence). The CDR3 runs to 15 residues. CDR3 DNA sequence: TGTGCCAGCAGCTTATTGGCGGGGGTCCGAGATACGCAGTATTTT. Its protein product is CASSLLAGVRDTQYF.

In this sample, this clonotype turned up a few times. The chain links TRBV20-1 to TRBJ2-4, with D tentatively TRBD1 or TRBD2 (6 bases each). The CDR3 consists of 17 residues. Germline V lookup: CDR1 DFQATT, CDR2 SNEGSKA (reference sequence). V lost 0 bases, J lost 5 bases, and 20 bases lay in between. The CDR3 DNA reads as TGCAGTGCTAGAGATCTTAAGGGGGGAAATAGTCAAAACATTCAGTACTTC. Amino acids: CSARDLKGGNSQNIQYF.

In this sample, this clonotype turned up many times. This chain links TRBV6-1 with TRBJ1-5; D might be TRBD1 (6 bases). Germline V CDR1 and CDR2: MNHNS, SASEGT. With 6 bases removed from V and 2 bases from J, the gap between germline ends came to 14 bases. The CDR3 sequence is 15 residues long. The CDR3 bases are TGTGCCAGCAGGAGACAGGACCTGGGCAATCAGCCCCAGCATTTT. This gives the protein CASRRQDLGNQPQHF.